This entry lists 4 T cell receptor beta chains sequenced from one sample in a study of T cells after yellow fever vaccination. Via MiXCR, TCRdb re-called the 5' RACE reads, giving one row per CDR3 protein. The table shows 250,000 to 400,000 distinct CDR3 sequences, with around 4.5% occurring only once. This specimen was PBMCs, taken 15 days after the yellow fever booster vaccination. These receptors came from a young man who received the YFV17D yellow fever vaccine.

Only a few counts were recorded for this clonotype. V is TRBV11-2 and J is TRBJ2-3; TRBD2 matches at 14 bases. The V and J ends lost 0 bases and 2 bases, in that order; junction bases with no gene match: 4. CDR1 is SGHAT and CDR2 is FQNNGV in the germline V gene. The CDR3 length is 18 residues. CDR3 in amino acids: CASSLDGLAGGTTDTQYF. CDR3 in DNA: TGTGCCAGCAGCTTAGACGGACTAGCGGGGGGAACCACAGATACGCAGTATTTT.

This clonotype was found many times. The V call is TRBV3-1, the J call TRBJ1-1, with D possibly matching TRBD1 (5 bases). V was cut by 2 bases and J by 1 base, with 11 bases left in between. The germline CDR1 and CDR2 sequences are LGHDT and YNNKEL (reference sequence). This CDR3 has 15 amino acids. The CDR3 bases are TGTGCCAGCAGCCAATTTGGGGCTGGGAACACTGAAGCTTTCTTT. This sequence encodes CASSQFGAGNTEAFF.

The chain links TRBV28 to TRBJ2-7; D is uncertain. Germline assignment: CDR1 MDHEN and CDR2 SYDVKM. The CDR3 consists of 13 residues. Trimming removed 6 bases from V and 0 bases from J, with 9 bases in between. This chain's CDR3 is CASRLSSSYEQYV. As DNA, the CDR3 is TGTGCCAGCAGGCTAAGCAGCTCCTACGAGCAGTACGTC.

The table lists this clonotype with a few counts. This rearrangement joins TRBV4-3 to TRBJ2-7; D not resolved. Trimming removed 0 bases from V and 2 bases from J, with 14 bases in between. This CDR3 region has 16 residues. The germline V gene encodes CDR1 LGHNA and CDR2 YSLEER. CDR3 DNA sequence: TGCGCCAGCAGCCAAGAGCGTTTCCGGCAGGCCTACGAGCAGTACTTC. Protein product: CASSQERFRQAYEQYF.